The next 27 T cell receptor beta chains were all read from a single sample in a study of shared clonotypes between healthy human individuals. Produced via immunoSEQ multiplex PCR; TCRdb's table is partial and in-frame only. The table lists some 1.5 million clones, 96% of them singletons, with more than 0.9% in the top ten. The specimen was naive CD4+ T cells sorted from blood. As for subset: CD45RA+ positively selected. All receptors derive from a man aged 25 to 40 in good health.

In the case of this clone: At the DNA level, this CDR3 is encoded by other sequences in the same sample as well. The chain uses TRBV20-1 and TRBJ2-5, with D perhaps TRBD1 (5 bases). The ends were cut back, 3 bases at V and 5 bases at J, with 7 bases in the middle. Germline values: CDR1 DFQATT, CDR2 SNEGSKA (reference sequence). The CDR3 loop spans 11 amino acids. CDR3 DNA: TGCAGTGCTAGGCCAGGGGAGACCCAGTACTTC. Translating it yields CSARPGETQYF.

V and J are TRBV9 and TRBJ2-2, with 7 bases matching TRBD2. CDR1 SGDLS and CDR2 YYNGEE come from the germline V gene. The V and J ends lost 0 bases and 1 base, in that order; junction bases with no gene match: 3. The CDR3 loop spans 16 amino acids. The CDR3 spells CASSVAASGNTGELFF. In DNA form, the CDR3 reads TGTGCCAGCAGCGTAGCTGCTAGCGGGAACACCGGGGAGCTGTTTTTT.

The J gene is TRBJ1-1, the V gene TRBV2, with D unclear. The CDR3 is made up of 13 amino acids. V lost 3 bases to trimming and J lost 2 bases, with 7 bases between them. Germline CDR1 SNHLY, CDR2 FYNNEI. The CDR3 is CASSDDHNTEAFF. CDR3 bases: TGTGCCAGCAGTGACGACCATAACACTGAAGCTTTCTTT.

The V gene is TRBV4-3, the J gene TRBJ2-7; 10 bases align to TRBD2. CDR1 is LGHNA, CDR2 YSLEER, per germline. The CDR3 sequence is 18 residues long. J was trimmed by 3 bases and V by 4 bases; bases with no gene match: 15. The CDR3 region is CASSPQIPTSGNGYEQYF. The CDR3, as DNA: TGCGCCAGCAGCCCCCAGATCCCCACTAGCGGGAACGGCTACGAGCAGTACTTC.

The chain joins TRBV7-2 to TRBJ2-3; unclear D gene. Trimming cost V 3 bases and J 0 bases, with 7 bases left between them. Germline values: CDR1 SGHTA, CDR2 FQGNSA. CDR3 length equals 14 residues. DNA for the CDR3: TGTGCCAGCAGCTTTTCCGCCAGCACAGATACGCAGTATTTT. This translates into CASSFSASTDTQYF.

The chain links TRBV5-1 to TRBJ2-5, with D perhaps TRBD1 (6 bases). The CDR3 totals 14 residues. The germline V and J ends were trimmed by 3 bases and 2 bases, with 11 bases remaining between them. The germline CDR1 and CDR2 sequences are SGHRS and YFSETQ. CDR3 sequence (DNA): TGCGCCAGCAGCTCCGGACAGAATCAAGAGACCCAGTACTTC. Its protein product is CASSSGQNQETQYF.

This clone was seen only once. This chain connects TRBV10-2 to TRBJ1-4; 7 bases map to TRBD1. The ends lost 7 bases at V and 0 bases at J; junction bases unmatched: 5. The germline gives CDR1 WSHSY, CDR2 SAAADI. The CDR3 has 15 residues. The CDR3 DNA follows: TGCGCCAGCACCAACCAGGGGGCAACTAATGAAAAACTGTTTTTT. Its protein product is CASTNQGATNEKLFF.

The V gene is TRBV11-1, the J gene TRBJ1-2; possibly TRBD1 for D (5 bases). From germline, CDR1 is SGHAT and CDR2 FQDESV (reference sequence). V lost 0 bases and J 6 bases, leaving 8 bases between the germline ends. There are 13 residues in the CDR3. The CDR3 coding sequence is TGTGCCAGCAGCTTAGCCGCAGGGAATGGCTACACCTTC. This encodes CASSLAAGNGYTF.

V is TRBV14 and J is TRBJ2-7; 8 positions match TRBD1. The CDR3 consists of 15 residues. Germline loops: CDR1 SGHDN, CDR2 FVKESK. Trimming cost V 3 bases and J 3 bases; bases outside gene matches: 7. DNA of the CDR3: TGTGCCAGCAGCCAGGGACAGGTCAATTACTACGAGCAGTACTTC. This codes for CASSQGQVNYYEQYF.

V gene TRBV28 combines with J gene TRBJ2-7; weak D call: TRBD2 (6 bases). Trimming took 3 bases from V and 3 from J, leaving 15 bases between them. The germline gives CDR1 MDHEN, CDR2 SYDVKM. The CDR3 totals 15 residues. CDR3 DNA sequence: TGTGCCAGCAGTTTTTCGGGGGAACCCGTCTACGAGCAGTACTTC. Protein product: CASSFSGEPVYEQYF.

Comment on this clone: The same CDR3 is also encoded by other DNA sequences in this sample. The CDR3 protein is CASSLKGNEQFF. CDR3 nucleotides: TGTGCCAGCTCTCTCAAGGGCAATGAGCAGTTCTTC. The V and J genes are TRBV18 and TRBJ2-1, with D unresolved. Germline-derived CDR1 and CDR2 are KGHSH and LQKENI. The germline V and J ends were trimmed by 6 bases and 6 bases, with 9 bases remaining between them. The CDR3 contains 12 residues.

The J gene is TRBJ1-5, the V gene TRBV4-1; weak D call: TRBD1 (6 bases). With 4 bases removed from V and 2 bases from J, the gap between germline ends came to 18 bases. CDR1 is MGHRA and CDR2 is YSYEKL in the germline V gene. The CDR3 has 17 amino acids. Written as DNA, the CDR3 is TGCGCCAGCAGCCCGTCCGGGGGGCTTATTGGCAATCAGCCCCAGCATTTT. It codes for CASSPSGGLIGNQPQHF.

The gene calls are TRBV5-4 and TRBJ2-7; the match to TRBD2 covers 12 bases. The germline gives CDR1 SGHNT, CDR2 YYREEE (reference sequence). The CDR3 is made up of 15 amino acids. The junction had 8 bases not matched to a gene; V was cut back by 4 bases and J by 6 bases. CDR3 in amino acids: CASSPSGRGLREQYF. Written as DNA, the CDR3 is TGTGCCAGCAGCCCTAGCGGGAGGGGCCTCCGCGAGCAGTACTTC.

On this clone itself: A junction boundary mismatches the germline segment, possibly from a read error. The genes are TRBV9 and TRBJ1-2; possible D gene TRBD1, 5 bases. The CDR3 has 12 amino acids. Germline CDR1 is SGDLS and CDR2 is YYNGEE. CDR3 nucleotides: TGTGCCAGCAGCGTAGTCCAAGGGACGATGAGCTTC. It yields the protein CASSVVQGTMSF.

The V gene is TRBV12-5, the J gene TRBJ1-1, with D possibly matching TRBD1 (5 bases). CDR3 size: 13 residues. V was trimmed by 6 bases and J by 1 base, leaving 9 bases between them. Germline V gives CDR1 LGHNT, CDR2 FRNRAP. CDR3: CASGRDGNTEAFF. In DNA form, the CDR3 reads TGTGCTAGTGGACGGGACGGGAACACTGAAGCTTTCTTT. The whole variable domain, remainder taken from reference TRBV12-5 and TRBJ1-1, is DARVTQTPRHKVTEMGQEVTMRCQPILGHNTVFWYRQTMMQGLELLAYFRNRAPLDDSGMPKDRFSAEMPDATLATLKIQPSEPRDSAVYFCASGRDGNTEAFFGQGTRLTVV.

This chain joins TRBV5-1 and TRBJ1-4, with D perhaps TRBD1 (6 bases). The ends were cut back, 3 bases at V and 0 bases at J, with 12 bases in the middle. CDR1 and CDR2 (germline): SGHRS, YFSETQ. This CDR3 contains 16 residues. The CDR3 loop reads CASSSGHRSTNEKLFF. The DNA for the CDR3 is TGCGCCAGCAGCTCGGGACACCGCTCAACTAATGAAAAACTGTTTTTT.

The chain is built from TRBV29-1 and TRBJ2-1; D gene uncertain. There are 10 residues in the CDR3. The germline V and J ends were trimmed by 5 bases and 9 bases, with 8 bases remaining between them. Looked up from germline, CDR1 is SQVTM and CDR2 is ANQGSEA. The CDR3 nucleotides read TGCAGCGTTCTGGGTTTTGAGCAGTTCTTC. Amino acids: CSVLGFEQFF.

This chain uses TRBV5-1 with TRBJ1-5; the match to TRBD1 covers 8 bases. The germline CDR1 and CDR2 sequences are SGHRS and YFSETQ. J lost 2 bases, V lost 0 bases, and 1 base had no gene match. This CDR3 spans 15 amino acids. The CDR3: CASSLGDRRNQPQHF. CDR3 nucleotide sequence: TGCGCCAGCAGCTTGGGGGACAGGCGCAATCAGCCCCAGCATTTT.

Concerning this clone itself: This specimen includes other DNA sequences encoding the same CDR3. CDR3 protein: CASSVGVTGELFF. CDR3 DNA sequence: TGTGCCAGCAGCGTTGGGGTCACCGGGGAGCTGTTTTTT. The chain joins TRBV9 to TRBJ2-2; D gene ambiguous. V lost 2 bases to trimming and J lost 4 bases, with 6 bases between them. The CDR3 has 13 amino acids. CDR1 is SGDLS and CDR2 is YYNGEE in the germline V gene.

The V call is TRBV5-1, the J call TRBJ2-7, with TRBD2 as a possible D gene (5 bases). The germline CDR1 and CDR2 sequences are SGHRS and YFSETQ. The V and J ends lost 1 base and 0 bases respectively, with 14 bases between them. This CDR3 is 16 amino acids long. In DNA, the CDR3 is TGCGCCAGCAGCTTGTATCTAGCCAGATACTCCTACGAGCAGTACTTC. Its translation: CASSLYLARYSYEQYF.

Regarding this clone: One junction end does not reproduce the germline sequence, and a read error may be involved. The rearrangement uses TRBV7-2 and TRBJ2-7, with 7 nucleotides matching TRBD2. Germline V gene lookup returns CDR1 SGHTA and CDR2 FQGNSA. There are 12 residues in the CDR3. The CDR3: CASSRAGELADF. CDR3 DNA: TGTGCCAGCAGCCGGGCGGGAGAACTGGCCGACTTC.

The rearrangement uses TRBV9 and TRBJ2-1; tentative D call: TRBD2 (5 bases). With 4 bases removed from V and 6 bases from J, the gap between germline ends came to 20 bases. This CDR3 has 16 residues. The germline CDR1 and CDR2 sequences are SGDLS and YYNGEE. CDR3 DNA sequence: TGTGCCAGCAGCCCCGGGGTCCTCTCATTGGGCAATGAGCAGTTCTTC. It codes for CASSPGVLSLGNEQFF.

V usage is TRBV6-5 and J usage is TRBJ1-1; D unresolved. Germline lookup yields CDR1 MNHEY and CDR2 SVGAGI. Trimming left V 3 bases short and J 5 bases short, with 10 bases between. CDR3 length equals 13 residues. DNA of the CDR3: TGTGCCAGCAGTTATACTTCGGGGACTGAAGCTTTCTTT. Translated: CASSYTSGTEAFF.

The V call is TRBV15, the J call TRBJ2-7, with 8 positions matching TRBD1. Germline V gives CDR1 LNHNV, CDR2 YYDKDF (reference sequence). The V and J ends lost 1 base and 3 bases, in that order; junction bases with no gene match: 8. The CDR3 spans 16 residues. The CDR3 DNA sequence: TGTGCCACCAGCAGAGCGGACAGGGACACCGACTACGAGCAGTACTTC. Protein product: CATSRADRDTDYEQYF.

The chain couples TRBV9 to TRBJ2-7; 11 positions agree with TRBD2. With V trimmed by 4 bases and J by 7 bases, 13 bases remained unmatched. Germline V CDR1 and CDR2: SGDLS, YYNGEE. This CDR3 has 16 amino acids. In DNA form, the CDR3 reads TGTGCCAGCAGCCCACGGACTAGCGGGCCCCTCGGGGAGCAGTACTTC. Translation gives CASSPRTSGPLGEQYF.

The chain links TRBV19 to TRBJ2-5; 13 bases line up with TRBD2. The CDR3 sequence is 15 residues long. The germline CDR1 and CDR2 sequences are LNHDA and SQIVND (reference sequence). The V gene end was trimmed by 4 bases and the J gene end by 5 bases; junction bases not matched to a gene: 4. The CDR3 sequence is CASSSGLAGAETQYF. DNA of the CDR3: TGTGCCAGTAGTAGCGGACTAGCGGGAGCCGAGACCCAGTACTTC.

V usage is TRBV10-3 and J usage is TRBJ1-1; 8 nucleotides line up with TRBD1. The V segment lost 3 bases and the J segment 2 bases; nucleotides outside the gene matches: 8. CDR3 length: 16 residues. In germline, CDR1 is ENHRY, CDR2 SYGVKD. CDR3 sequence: CAISDPRDRTNTEAFF. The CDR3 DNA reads TGTGCCATCAGTGACCCCCGGGACAGGACTAACACTGAAGCTTTCTTT.